This T cell receptor (beta chain) was sequenced for a study of blood T cell repertoires in COVID-19. Only in-frame clones appear in the TCRdb table, and some are missing; sequencing was by immunoSEQ multiplex PCR. This sample yields a few hundred thousand clones, of which 65% to 85% are seen a single time; roughly 3% belongs to the top ten. J was trimmed by 7 bases and V by 2 bases; bases with no gene match: 6. CDR3 length: 15 amino acids. Per germline, CDR1 SGHRS and CDR2 YFSETQ. This rearrangement joins TRBV5-1 to TRBJ2-1, with 10 bases lining up with TRBD1. The material sequenced was peripheral blood. The clonotype was recovered from a woman in her 30s who had recovered from COVID-19. CDR3 bases: TGCGCCAGCAGCTTCTCGGGACAGGGGATAAATGAGCAGTTCTTC. Protein sequence: CASSFSGQGINEQFF.